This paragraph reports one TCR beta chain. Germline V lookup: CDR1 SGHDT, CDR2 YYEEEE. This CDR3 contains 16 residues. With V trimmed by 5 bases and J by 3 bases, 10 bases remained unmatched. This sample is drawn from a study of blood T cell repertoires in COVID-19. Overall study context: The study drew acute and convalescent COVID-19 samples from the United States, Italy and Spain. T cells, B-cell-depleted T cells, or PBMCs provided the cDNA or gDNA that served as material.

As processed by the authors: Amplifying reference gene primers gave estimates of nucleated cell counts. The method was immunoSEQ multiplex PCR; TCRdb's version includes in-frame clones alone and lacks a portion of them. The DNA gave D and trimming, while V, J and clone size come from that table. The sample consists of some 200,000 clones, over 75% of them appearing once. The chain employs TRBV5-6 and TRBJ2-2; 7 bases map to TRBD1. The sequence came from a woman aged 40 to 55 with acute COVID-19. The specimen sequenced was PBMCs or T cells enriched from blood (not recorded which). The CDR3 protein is CASSWPRQGDTGELFF. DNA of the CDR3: TGTGCCAGCAGTTGGCCGAGACAGGGAGACACCGGGGAGCTGTTTTTT.